The subject of this entry is one T cell receptor (beta chain). This specimen comes from a study of blood T cell repertoires in COVID-19. The protocol was immunoSEQ multiplex PCR, while the TCRdb copy is restricted to in-frame clones and leaves out a portion. The sample gives 80,000 or so clones, about 85% of which show up once; 9.5% to 12% is in the top ten. The germline gives CDR1 SQVTM, CDR2 ANQGSEA. The CDR3 length is 12 residues. V was clipped by 5 bases and J by 7 bases, with 11 bases between them. Sequencing used peripheral blood. This clonotype was sampled from a man aged 55-75 years with COVID-19, enrolled during active disease. The rearrangement uses TRBV29-1 and TRBJ1-4; possible D gene TRBD1, 6 bases. The CDR3 protein is CSVTGSSEKLFF. CDR3 nucleotide sequence: TGCAGCGTTACAGGGTCGAGTGAAAAACTGTTTTTT.